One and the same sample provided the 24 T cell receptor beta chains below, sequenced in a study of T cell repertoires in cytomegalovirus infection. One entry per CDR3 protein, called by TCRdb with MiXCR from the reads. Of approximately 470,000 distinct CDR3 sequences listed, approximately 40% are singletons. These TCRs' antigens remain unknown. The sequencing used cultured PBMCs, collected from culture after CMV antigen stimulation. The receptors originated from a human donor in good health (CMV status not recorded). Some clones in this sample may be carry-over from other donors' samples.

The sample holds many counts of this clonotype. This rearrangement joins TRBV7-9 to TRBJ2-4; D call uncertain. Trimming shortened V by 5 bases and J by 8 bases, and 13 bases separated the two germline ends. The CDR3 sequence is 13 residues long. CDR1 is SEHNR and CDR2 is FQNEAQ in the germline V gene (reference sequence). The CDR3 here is CASSQSRTDIQYF. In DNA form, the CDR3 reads TGTGCCAGCAGCCAAAGTCGGACGGACATTCAGTACTTC.

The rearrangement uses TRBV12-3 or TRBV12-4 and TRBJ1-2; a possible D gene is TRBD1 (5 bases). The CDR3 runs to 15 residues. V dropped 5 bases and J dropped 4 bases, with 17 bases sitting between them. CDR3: CASSRLRGGTYGYTF. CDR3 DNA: TGTGCCAGCAGTAGACTCCGGGGGGGTACCTATGGCTACACCTTC.

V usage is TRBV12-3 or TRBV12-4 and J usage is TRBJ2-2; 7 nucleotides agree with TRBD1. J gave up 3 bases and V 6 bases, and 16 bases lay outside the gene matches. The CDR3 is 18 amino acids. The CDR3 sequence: CASSTPLGQATYTGELFF. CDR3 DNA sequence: TGTGCCAGCAGCACCCCCCTAGGACAGGCCACCTACACCGGGGAGCTGTTTTTT.

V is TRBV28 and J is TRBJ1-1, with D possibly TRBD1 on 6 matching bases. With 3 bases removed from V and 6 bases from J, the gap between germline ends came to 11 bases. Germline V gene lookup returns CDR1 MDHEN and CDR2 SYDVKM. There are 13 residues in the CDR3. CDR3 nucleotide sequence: TGTGCCAGCAGTTTCGAGGGGGTTGCTGAAGCTTTCTTT. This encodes CASSFEGVAEAFF.

The CDR3 sequence is CASRGEVAVNEQFF. The CDR3 DNA reads TGTGCCAGCAGGGGGGAGGTGGCCGTCAATGAGCAGTTCTTC. V gene TRBV2 combines with J gene TRBJ2-1; D perhaps matches TRBD2 (6 bases). Germline CDR1 SNHLY, CDR2 FYNNEI. V was shortened by 6 bases and J by 6 bases, with 15 bases between the two germline ends. CDR3 size: 14 residues.

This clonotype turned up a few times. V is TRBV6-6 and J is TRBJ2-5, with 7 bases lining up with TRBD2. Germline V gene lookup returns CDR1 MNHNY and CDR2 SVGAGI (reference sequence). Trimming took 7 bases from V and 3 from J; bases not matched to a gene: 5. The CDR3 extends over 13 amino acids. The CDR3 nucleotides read TGTGCCAGCATTTGGACTAGGGAAGAGACCCAGTACTTC. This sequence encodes CASIWTREETQYF.

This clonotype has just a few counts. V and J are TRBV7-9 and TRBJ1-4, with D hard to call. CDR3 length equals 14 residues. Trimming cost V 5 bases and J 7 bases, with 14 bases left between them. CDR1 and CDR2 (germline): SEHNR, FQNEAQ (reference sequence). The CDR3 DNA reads TGTGCCAGCAGCCCCTCCCGAAGAAGTGAAAAACTGTTTTTT. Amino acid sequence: CASSPSRRSEKLFF.

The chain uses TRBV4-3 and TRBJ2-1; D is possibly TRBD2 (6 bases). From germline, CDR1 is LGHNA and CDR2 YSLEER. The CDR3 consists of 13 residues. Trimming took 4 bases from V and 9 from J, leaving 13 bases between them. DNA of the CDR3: TGCGCCAGCAGCCTACTAGCTTTAGGTGAGCAGTTCTTC. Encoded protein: CASSLLALGEQFF.

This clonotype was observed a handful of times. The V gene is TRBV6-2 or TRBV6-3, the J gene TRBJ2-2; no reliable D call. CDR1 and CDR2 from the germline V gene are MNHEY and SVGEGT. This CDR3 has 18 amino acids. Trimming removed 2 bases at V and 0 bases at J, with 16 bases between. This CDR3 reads CASSYPDTPPANTGELFF. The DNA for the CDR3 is TGTGCCAGCAGTTACCCAGATACACCGCCCGCGAACACCGGGGAGCTGTTTTTT.

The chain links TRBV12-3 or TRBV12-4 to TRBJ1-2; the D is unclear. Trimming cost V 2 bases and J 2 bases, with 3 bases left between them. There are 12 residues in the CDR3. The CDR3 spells CASSLPNYGYTF. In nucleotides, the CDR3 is TGTGCCAGCAGTTTACCGAACTATGGCTACACCTTC.

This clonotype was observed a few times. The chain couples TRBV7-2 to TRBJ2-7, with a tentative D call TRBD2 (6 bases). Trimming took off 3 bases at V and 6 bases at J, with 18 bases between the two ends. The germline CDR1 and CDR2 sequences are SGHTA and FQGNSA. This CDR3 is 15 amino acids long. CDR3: CASSFQRGSGGEQYF. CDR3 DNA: TGTGCCAGCAGCTTTCAACGGGGGTCGGGCGGCGAGCAGTACTTC.

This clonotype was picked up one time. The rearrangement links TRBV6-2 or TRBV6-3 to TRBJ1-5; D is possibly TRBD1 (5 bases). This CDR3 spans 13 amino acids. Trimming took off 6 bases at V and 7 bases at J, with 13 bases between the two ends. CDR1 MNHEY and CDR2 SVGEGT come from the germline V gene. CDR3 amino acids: CASSQGWGQPQHF. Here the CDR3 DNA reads TGTGCCAGCAGCCAGGGATGGGGACAGCCCCAGCATTTT.

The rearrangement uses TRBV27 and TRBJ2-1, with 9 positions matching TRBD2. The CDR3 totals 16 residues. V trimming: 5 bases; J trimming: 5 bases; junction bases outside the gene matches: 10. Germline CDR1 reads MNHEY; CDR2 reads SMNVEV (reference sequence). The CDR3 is CASSAPPSGADNEQFF. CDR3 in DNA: TGTGCCAGCAGTGCTCCACCTAGCGGGGCCGACAATGAGCAGTTCTTC.

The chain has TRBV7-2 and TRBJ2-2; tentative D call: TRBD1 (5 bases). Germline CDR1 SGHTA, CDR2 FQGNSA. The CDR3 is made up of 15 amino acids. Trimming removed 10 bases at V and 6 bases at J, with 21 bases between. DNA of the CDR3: TGTGCCATCCTAATTAGGGGAATAAATTCCGGGGAGCTGTTTTTT. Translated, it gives CAILIRGINSGELFF. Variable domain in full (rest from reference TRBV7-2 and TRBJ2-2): GAGVSQSPSNKVTEKGKDVELRCDPISGHTALYWYRQSLGQGLEFLIYFQGNSAPDKSGLPSDRFSAERTGGSVSTLTIQRTQQEDSAVYLCAILIRGINSGELFFGEGSRLTVL.

The CDR3 loop is CASSQESFYEQYF. CDR3 bases: TGTGCCAGCAGCCAGGAGTCTTTCTACGAGCAGTACTTC. The V gene is TRBV27, the J gene TRBJ2-7; no reliable D call. Trimming left V 6 bases short and J 3 bases short, with 12 bases between. The CDR3 has 13 residues. Per germline, CDR1 MNHEY and CDR2 SMNVEV (reference sequence).

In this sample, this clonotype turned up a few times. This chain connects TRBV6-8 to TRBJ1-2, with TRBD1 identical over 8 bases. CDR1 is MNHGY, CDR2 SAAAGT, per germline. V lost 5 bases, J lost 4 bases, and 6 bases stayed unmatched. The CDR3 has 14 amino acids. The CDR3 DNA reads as TGTGCCAGCAGTCTTAGGACAGGGAGCTATGGCTACACCTTC. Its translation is CASSLRTGSYGYTF.

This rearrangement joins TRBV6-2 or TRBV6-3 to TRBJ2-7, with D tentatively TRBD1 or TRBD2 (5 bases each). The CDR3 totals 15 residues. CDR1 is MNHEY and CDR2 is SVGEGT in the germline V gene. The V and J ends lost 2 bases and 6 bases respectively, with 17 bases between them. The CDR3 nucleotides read TGTGCCAGCAGTTACCGGGACCTGATCAAGGTCGAGCAGTACTTC. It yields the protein CASSYRDLIKVEQYF.

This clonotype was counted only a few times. This CDR3 reads CASSLSDRVTGELFF. The CDR3 bases are TGTGCCAGCAGCTTATCCGACAGGGTTACCGGGGAGCTGTTTTTT. The chain is built from TRBV7-9 and TRBJ2-2, with 7 bases aligning to TRBD1. From germline, CDR1 is SEHNR and CDR2 FQNEAQ (reference sequence). V was clipped by 2 bases and J by 5 bases; unmatched bases: 5. The CDR3 is 15 residues long.

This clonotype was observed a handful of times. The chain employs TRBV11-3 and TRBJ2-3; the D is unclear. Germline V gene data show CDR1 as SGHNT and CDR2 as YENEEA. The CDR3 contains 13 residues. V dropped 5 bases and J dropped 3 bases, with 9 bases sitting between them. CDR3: CASSVMGTDTQYF. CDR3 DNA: TGTGCCAGCAGCGTAATGGGGACAGATACGCAGTATTTT.

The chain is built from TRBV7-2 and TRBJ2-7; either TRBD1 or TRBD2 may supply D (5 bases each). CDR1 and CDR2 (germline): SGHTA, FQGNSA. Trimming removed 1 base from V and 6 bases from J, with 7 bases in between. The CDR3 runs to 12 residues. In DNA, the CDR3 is TGTGCCAGCAGCTTAGTCGGGGCCGAGCAGTACTTC. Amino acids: CASSLVGAEQYF.

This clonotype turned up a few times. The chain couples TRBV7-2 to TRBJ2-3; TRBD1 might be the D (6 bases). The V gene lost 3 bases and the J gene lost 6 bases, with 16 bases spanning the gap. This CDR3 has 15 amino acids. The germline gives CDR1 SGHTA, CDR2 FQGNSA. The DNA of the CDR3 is TGTGCCAGCAGCTTTGCGGCAGGGGTTTCCGATACGCAGTATTTT. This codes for CASSFAAGVSDTQYF. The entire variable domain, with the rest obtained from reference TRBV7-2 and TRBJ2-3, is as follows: GAGVSQSPSNKVTEKGKDVELRCDPISGHTALYWYRQSLGQGLEFLIYFQGNSAPDKSGLPSDRFSAERTGGSVSTLTIQRTQQEDSAVYLCASSFAAGVSDTQYFGPGTRLTVL.

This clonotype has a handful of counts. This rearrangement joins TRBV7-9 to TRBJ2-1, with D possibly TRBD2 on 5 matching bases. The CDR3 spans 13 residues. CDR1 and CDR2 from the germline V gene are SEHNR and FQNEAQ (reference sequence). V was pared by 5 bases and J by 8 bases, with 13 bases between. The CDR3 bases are TGTGCCAGCAGCCTGGACTCACAATATGAGCAGTTCTTC. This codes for CASSLDSQYEQFF.

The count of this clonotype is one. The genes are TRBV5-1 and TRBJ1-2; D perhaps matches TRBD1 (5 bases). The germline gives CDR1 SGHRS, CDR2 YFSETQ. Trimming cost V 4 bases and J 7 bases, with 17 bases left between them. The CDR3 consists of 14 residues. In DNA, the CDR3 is TGCGCCAGCAGCCCGGGGGGAGGAGGCGCTGGCTACACCTTC. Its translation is CASSPGGGGAGYTF.

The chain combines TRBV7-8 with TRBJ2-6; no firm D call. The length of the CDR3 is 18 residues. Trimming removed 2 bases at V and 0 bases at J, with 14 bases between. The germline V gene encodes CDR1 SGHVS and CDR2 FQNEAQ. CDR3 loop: CASSLLGTSASGANVLTF. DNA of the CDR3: TGTGCCAGCAGCTTACTGGGTACCTCAGCCTCTGGGGCCAACGTCCTGACTTTC. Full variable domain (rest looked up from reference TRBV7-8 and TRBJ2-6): GAGVSQSPRYKVAKRGQDVALRCDPISGHVSLFWYQQALGQGPEFLTYFQNEAQLDKSGLPSDRFFAERPEGSVSTLKIQRTQQEDSAVYLCASSLLGTSASGANVLTFGAGSRLTVL.